This TCR beta chain was found in a study of cytomegalovirus exposure and HLA in healthy donors. The V gene lost 0 bases and the J gene lost 6 bases, with 10 bases spanning the gap. Germline V gene sequence: CDR1 SGHKS, CDR2 YYEKEE (reference sequence). CDR3 length equals 14 residues. The sample holds a few counts of this clone. Its antigen is not identified. A multiplex PCR was run with 60 Vbeta primers and 13 Jbeta primers. Here immunoSEQ multiplex PCR was the method, and the copy in TCRdb shows in-frame clones only, minus some. The data show around 50,000 clones, roughly 76% seen once. The study's findings and limits: The likely explanation for a cluster of highly shared sequence variants was sequencing artifact. For TCR beta chains, V- and J-gene trimming was later linked to a missense DCLRE1C variant.

The chain carries TRBV5-5 and TRBJ2-1, with D maybe TRBD1 (6 bases). The TCR sequence derives from a man aged 30 to 45 in good health and CMV-seronegative. Sequencing was performed on PBMCs. The CDR3 sequence is CASSLDRVRNEQFF. CDR3 nucleotide sequence: TGTGCCAGCAGCTTGGACAGGGTCCGCAATGAGCAGTTCTTC.